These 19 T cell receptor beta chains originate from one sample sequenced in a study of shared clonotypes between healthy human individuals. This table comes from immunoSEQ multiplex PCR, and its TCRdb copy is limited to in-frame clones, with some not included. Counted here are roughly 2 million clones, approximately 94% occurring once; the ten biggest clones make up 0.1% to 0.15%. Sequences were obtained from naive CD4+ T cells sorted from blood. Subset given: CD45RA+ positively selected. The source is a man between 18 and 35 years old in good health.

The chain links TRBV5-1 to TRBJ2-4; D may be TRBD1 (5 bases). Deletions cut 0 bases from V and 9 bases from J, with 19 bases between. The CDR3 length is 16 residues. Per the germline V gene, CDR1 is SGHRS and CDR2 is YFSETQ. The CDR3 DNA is TGCGCCAGCAGCTTGGAAGGGGAAGGGATTAACGGCATTCAGTACTTC. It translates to CASSLEGEGINGIQYF.

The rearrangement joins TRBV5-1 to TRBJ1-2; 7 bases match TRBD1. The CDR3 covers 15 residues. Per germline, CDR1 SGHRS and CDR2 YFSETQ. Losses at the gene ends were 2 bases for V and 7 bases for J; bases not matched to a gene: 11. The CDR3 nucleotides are TGCGCCAGCAGCTTAGGGGACAGTTCGAGGGCTGGCTACACCTTC. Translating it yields CASSLGDSSRAGYTF. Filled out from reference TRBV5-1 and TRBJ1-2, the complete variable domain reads KAGVTQTPRYLIKTRGQQVTLSCSPISGHRSVSWYQQTPGQGLQFLFEYFSETQRNKGNFPGRFSGRQFSNSRSEMNVSTLELGDSALYLCASSLGDSSRAGYTFGSGTRLTVV.

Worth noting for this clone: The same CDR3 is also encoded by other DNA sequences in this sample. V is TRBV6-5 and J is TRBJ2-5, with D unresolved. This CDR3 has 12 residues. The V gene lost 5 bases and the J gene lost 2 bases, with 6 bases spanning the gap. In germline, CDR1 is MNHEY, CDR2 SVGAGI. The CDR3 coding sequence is TGTGCCAGCAGTACCCCACAAGAGACCCAGTACTTC. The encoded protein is CASSTPQETQYF.

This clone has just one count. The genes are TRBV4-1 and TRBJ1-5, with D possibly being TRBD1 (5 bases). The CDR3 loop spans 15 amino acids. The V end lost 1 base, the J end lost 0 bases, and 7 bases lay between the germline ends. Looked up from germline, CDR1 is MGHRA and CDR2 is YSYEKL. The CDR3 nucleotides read TGCGCCAGCAGCCAAGGACAGACTAGCAATCAGCCCCAGCATTTT. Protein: CASSQGQTSNQPQHF.

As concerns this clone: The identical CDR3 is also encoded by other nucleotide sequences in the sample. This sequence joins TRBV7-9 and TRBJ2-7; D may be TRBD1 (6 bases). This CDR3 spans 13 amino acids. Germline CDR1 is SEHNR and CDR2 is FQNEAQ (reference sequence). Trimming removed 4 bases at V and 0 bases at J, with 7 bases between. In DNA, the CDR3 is TGTGCCAGCAGCTCGGACAGCTCCTACGAGCAGTACTTC. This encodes CASSSDSSYEQYF.

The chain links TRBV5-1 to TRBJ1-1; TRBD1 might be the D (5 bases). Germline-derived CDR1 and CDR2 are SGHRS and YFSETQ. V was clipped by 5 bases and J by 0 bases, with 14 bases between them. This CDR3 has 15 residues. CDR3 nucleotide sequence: TGCGCCAGCAGACAAACCGGGACTTTGAACACTGAAGCTTTCTTT. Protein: CASRQTGTLNTEAFF.

The DNA for the CDR3 is TGCGCCAGCAGCCTAGGCGGTCGCTCCGGGAATGAAAAACTGTTTTTT. Its protein is CASSLGGRSGNEKLFF. V usage is TRBV5-1 and J usage is TRBJ1-4; D is undetermined. The CDR3 is 16 residues long. Trimming took off 4 bases at V and 5 bases at J, with 18 bases between the two ends. Germline assignment: CDR1 SGHRS and CDR2 YFSETQ.

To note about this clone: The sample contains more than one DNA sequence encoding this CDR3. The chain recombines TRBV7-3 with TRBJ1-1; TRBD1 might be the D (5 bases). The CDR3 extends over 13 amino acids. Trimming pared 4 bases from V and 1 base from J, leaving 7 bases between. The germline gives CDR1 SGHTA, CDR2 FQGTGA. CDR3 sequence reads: CASSSTGNTEAFF. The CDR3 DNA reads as TGTGCCAGCAGCTCCACAGGGAACACTGAAGCTTTCTTT.

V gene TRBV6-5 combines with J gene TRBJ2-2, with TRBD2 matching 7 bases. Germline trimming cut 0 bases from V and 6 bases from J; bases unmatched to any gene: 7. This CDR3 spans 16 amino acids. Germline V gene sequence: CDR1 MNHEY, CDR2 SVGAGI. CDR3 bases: TGTGCCAGCAGTTACTCAAGTGGCGGGAGATCCGGGGAGCTGTTTTTT. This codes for CASSYSSGGRSGELFF.

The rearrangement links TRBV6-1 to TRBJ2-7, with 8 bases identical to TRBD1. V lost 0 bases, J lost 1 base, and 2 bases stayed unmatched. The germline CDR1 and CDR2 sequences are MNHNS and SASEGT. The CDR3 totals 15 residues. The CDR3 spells CASSEATGGSYEQYF. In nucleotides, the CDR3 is TGTGCCAGCAGTGAAGCTACAGGGGGGTCCTACGAGCAGTACTTC.

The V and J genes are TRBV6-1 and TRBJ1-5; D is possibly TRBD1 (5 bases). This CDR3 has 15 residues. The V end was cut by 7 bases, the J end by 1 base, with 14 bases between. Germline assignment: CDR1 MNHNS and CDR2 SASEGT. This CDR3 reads CASTPQGGSNQPQHF. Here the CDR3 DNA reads TGTGCCAGCACTCCTCAGGGTGGCAGCAATCAGCCCCAGCATTTT.

As DNA, the CDR3 is TGTGCCATCAGTGAGCGAAACGGGGATAGCAATCAGCCCCAGCATTTT. Encoded protein: CAISERNGDSNQPQHF. The genes are TRBV10-3 and TRBJ1-5; no definite D call. The germline V and J ends were trimmed by 2 bases and 0 bases, with 11 bases remaining between them. Germline CDR1 and CDR2: ENHRY and SYGVKD. The CDR3 sequence is 16 residues long.

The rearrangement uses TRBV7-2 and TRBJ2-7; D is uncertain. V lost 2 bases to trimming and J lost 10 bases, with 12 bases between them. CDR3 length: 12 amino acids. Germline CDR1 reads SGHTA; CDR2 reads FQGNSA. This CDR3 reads CASSLPASVQYF. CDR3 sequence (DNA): TGTGCCAGCAGCTTACCGGCTAGTGTTCAGTACTTC.

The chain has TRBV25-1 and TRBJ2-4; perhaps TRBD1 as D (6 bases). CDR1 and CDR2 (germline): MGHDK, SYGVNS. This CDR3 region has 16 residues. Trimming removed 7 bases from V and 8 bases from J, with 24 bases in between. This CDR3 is CASILPKTGREDIQYF. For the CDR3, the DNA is TGTGCCAGCATCCTCCCCAAGACAGGTCGAGAGGACATTCAGTACTTC.

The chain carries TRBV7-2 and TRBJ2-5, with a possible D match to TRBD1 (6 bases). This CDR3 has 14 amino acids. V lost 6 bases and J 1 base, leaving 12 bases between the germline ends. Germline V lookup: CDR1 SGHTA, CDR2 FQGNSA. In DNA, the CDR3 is TGTGCCAGCAGACCAGACAGGATCCAAGAGACCCAGTACTTC. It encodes CASRPDRIQETQYF.

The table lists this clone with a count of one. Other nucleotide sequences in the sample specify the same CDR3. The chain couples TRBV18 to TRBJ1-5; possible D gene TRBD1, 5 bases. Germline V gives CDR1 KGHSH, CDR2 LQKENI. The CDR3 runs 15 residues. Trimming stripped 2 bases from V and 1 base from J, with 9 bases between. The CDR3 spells CASSPGTVSNQPQHF. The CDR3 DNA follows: TGTGCCAGCTCACCAGGGACGGTGAGCAATCAGCCCCAGCATTTT.

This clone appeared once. The CDR3 nucleotides read TGTGCCAGCGCCGGGGGAAAAGACCGACAAGGCATTAACTATGGCTACACCTTC. This translates into CASAGGKDRQGINYGYTF. V usage is TRBV9 and J usage is TRBJ1-2; TRBD1 is a possible D gene (5 bases). V lost 7 bases and J 1 base, leaving 26 bases between the germline ends. CDR1 and CDR2 from the germline V gene are SGDLS and YYNGEE. The length of the CDR3 is 18 residues. Combining the CDR3 with reference TRBV9 and TRBJ1-2 gives the whole variable domain DSGVTQTPKHLITATGQRVTLRCSPRSGDLSVYWYQQSLDQGLQFLIQYYNGEERAKGNILERFSAQQFPDLHSELNLSSLELGDSALYFCASAGGKDRQGINYGYTFGSGTRLTVV.

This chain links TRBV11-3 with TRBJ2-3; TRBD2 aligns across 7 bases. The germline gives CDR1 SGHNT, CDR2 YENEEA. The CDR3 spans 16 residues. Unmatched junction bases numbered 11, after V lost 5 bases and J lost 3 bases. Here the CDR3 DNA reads TGTGCCAGCAGCGCCGGTTTCCGGGGGGTTACAGATACGCAGTATTTT. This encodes CASSAGFRGVTDTQYF.

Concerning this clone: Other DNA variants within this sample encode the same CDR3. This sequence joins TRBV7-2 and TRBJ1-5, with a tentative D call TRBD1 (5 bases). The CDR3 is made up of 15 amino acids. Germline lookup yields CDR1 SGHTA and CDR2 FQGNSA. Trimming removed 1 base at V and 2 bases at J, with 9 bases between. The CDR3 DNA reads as TGTGCCAGCAGCTTAGGAAGGGGTGGCAATCAGCCCCAGCATTTT. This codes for CASSLGRGGNQPQHF.